This T cell receptor beta chain originates from a study of T cell responses to AZD1222 COVID-19 vaccine. TCRdb's table, derived via immunoSEQ multiplex PCR, lists solely in-frame clones and lacks some. The repertoire consists of 90,000 to 150,000 clones, with around 84% occurring once and the leading ten covering 15% to 20%. This sequence was found in an adult who received the AZD1222 COVID-19 vaccine. The source was peripheral blood, collected 28 days after the second AZD1222 dose.

The CDR3 is CASGLLARVEQFF. For the CDR3, the DNA is TGTGCCAGCGGACTCCTAGCAAGGGTTGAGCAGTTCTTC. V and J are TRBV2 and TRBJ2-1, with D possibly being TRBD2 (5 bases). This CDR3 spans 13 amino acids. Germline V lookup: CDR1 SNHLY, CDR2 FYNNEI. V lost 8 bases and J lost 9, with 17 bases in between.